A single T cell receptor beta chain is shown here with its context. Its antigen is unidentified. This specimen belongs to a study of glioma-infiltrating T cells. Study conclusions and caveats: Gliomas, especially low-grade, showed above-expected tissue-blood divergence; non-neoplastic patients showed below. Very few CDR3 sequences were shared between tissue and blood.

The CDR3 sequence is 16 residues long. With 3 bases removed from V and 0 bases from J, the gap between germline ends came to 12 bases. In germline, CDR1 is MGHRA, CDR2 YSYEKL. The iRepertoire nested amplicon-rescue multiplex PCR amplified TCR alpha and beta CDR3s from RNA. Input was roughly 85-400 ng of tissue mRNA or PBMC total RNA. TCRdb reprocessed the multiplex PCR reads via MiXCR and lists one record per CDR3 protein. The sample records approximately 120,000 distinct CDR3 sequences, around a quarter being singletons. The specimen sequenced was glioma tissue, nonneoplastic brain tissue, or PBMCs (not recorded which). The chain links TRBV4-1 to TRBJ2-1; D uncertain. The source is a human donor with low-grade glioma or glioblastoma, undergoing nonglioma brain surgery, or in good health (not recorded which). CDR3 DNA sequence: TGCGCCAGCAGCCACCGACTGTGTATCTCCTACAATGAGCAGTTCTTC. Its translation is CASSHRLCISYNEQFF.